The clone carrying this TCR beta chain came up a few times. Its target is not known. Once RNA had been extracted, it was reverse transcribed into cDNA to act as the sequencing template. Libraries were prepared by immunoSEQ multiplex PCR; TCRdb keeps only in-frame clonotypes and omits some of them. The sample has 150,000 or so clones, 47% seen once. Sorting of PBMCs yielded the CD4+ and CD8+ T cells. The entry originates in a study of CD8+ T cells in alopecia areata. About the research overall: Tofacitinib was given for 6 to 18 months, then stopped for 6 months. Study results and limitations: Compared with normal scalp, lesional scalp had higher clonality and more expanded CD8+ clones. It was less clear whether patients shared TCRs than it was in mice, possibly because of HLA.

Germline CDR1 SGHRS, CDR2 YFSETQ. This CDR3 region has 13 residues. V lost 3 bases, J lost 3 bases, and 8 bases lay in between. The receptor was isolated from a human donor with alopecia areata. The V and J genes are TRBV5-1 and TRBJ2-3; TRBD2 might be the D (5 bases). Source material: CD4+ T cells sorted from blood. DNA for the CDR3: TGCGCCAGCAGCTCCCGGGATACAGATACGCAGTATTTT. It codes for CASSSRDTDTQYF.